A single T cell receptor (beta chain) is shown here with its context. One end of the junction does not line up with germline, which may come from a read error. Germline lookup yields CDR1 SGHRS and CDR2 YFSETQ. The CDR3 totals 14 residues. Researchers ran the PCR with 60 Vbeta and 13 Jbeta primers. Assay: immunoSEQ multiplex PCR; the TCRdb copy retains only in-frame clones and omits some. The sample has roughly 150,000 clones, 73% seen once. The sample is drawn from a study of cytomegalovirus exposure and HLA in healthy donors. Whole-study context: Among about 190 million T cells, an earlier analysis found about 100 million unique TCR beta sequences.

The receptor was isolated from a woman aged 18 to 35 in good health and CMV-seronegative. This chain uses TRBV5-1 with TRBJ2-4, with TRBD1 matching 8 bases. Sequenced sample: PBMCs. The CDR3 region is CASSPRTGKNSQYF. The CDR3, as DNA: TGCGCCAGCAGCCCGAGGACAGGGAAGAACAGTCAGTACTTC.